Shown below are 24 T cell receptor beta chains from a single sample sequenced in a study of cytomegalovirus exposure and HLA in healthy donors. The primer mix had 60 Vbeta and 13 Jbeta primers. Clones were read by immunoSEQ multiplex PCR, and TCRdb kept only the in-frame ones, dropping some. The profile shows about 180,000 clones, more than 80% of them singletons. The sample was PBMCs. These TCRs come from a man younger than 30 in good health and CMV-seronegative.

The gene calls are TRBV5-1 and TRBJ2-7; D perhaps matches TRBD1 (6 bases). Germline assignment: CDR1 SGHRS and CDR2 YFSETQ. This CDR3 region has 13 residues. V gave up 4 bases and J gave up 2 bases, with 10 bases separating them. The CDR3 DNA sequence: TGCGCCAGCAGCACAGGGACGACCTACGAGCAGTACTTC. It translates to CASSTGTTYEQYF.

This chain links TRBV7-9 with TRBJ1-1, with D perhaps matching TRBD1 (5 bases). V gave up 5 bases and J gave up 0 bases, with 7 bases separating them. CDR3 size: 13 residues. Germline CDR1 reads SEHNR; CDR2 reads FQNEAQ (reference sequence). The chain's CDR3 is CASSMTVNTEAFF. Written as DNA, the CDR3 is TGTGCCAGCAGCATGACAGTGAACACTGAAGCTTTCTTT.

The chain has TRBV11-2 and TRBJ2-7, with 15 nucleotides matching TRBD2. Germline CDR1 and CDR2: SGHAT and FQNNGV. Trimming took 8 bases from V and 7 from J; bases not matched to a gene: 15. The CDR3 consists of 17 residues. The DNA of the CDR3 is TGTGCCAGCCGGCGCGGACTAGCGGGAGGGCCCTCGCGAGAGCAGTACTTC. Residues: CASRRGLAGGPSREQYF.

The chain is built from TRBV18 and TRBJ2-5, with D hard to call. This CDR3 spans 11 amino acids. V shed 6 bases and J shed 3 bases, with 5 bases lying between them. Germline CDR1 is KGHSH and CDR2 is LQKENI. CDR3 DNA: TGTGCCAGCTCCGTTGAAGAGACCCAGTACTTC. Its translation: CASSVEETQYF.

The V gene is TRBV29-1, the J gene TRBJ1-2; possible D gene TRBD1, 6 bases. Germline lookup yields CDR1 SQVTM and CDR2 ANQGSEA. CDR3 size: 14 residues. The V end was cut by 1 base, the J end by 4 bases, with 13 bases between. This CDR3 is CSVEAGGLSYGYTF. CDR3 in DNA: TGCAGCGTTGAAGCGGGGGGGCTAAGCTATGGCTACACCTTC.

Comments on this clone: An end of the junction differs from the germline gene, which may be a read error. The chain couples TRBV13 to TRBJ2-1; D is perhaps TRBD1 (6 bases). The germline V gene has CDR1 PRHDT and CDR2 FYEKMQ (reference sequence). The CDR3 length is 14 residues. Written as DNA, the CDR3 is TGTGCCAGCACCCCAGGGGCGATCGGGGATGCTTCAGTCTTC. It is translated as CASTPGAIGDASVF.

The CDR3 nucleotides are TGTGCCAGCAGCTTGAGCTCTGAAAAACTGTTTTTT. Protein sequence: CASSLSSEKLFF. V is TRBV5-5 and J is TRBJ1-4; D uncertain. Between the trimmed V and J ends, which lost 1 base and 7 bases, there was a span of 5 bases. CDR1 and CDR2 (germline): SGHKS, YYEKEE (reference sequence). The CDR3 totals 12 residues.

The chain uses TRBV7-2 and TRBJ1-2; D unclear. The germline V gene has CDR1 SGHTA and CDR2 FQGNSA. Trimming left V 2 bases short and J 0 bases short, with 10 bases between. This CDR3 comprises 15 residues. The CDR3, as DNA: TGTGCCAGCAGCTTATGGCATTTTTCTAACTATGGCTACACCTTC. Amino acids: CASSLWHFSNYGYTF. The full variable domain, its missing parts supplied by reference TRBV7-2 and TRBJ1-2, is GAGVSQSPSNKVTEKGKDVELRCDPISGHTALYWYRQSLGQGLEFLIYFQGNSAPDKSGLPSDRFSAERTGGSVSTLTIQRTQQEDSAVYLCASSLWHFSNYGYTFGSGTRLTVV.

The V gene is TRBV13, the J gene TRBJ2-7; a weak D match, TRBD1 (6 bases). V was cut by 6 bases and J by 2 bases, with 14 bases left in between. Germline CDR1 and CDR2: PRHDT and FYEKMQ (reference sequence). This CDR3 comprises 14 residues. The CDR3 here is CASRRQVGAYEQYF. The CDR3 region has the DNA TGTGCCAGCAGAAGACAGGTCGGGGCCTACGAGCAGTACTTC.

This clone was recorded once. V gene TRBV4-1 combines with J gene TRBJ2-7; the match to TRBD2 covers 7 bases. The CDR3 is 13 amino acids. The germline CDR1 and CDR2 sequences are MGHRA and YSYEKL. Unmatched junction bases numbered 2, after V lost 3 bases and J lost 3 bases. CDR3 DNA sequence: TGCGCCAGCAGCCAGGGGGGGGACTACGAGCAGTACTTC. Amino acid sequence: CASSQGGDYEQYF.

The chain joins TRBV7-2 to TRBJ1-5, with TRBD1 matching 10 bases. CDR1 and CDR2 from the germline V gene are SGHTA and FQGNSA. Germline trimming cut 1 base from V and 6 bases from J; bases unmatched to any gene: 3. This CDR3 contains 15 residues. The CDR3 DNA follows: TGTGCCAGCAGCTTAGGACAGGGGGCGGTTCAGCCCCAGCATTTT. It specifies CASSLGQGAVQPQHF.

In this sample, this clone turned up once. The chain recombines TRBV6-5 with TRBJ1-2; TRBD1 is a possible D gene (6 bases). The CDR3 sequence is 12 residues long. The germline V gene encodes CDR1 MNHEY and CDR2 SVGAGI. Between the trimmed V and J ends, which lost 5 bases and 4 bases, there was a span of 8 bases. The CDR3 coding sequence is TGTGCCAGCAGTGCGACAGGCTATGGCTACACCTTC. It codes for CASSATGYGYTF.

The chain carries TRBV7-8 and TRBJ1-5; 7 positions match TRBD1. The CDR3 runs 18 residues. Germline V gene sequence: CDR1 SGHVS, CDR2 FQNEAQ. The V segment lost 0 bases and the J segment 5 bases; nucleotides outside the gene matches: 13. The CDR3 sequence is CASSLALPDREYHQPQHF. The CDR3 DNA follows: TGTGCCAGCAGCTTAGCGCTCCCTGACAGGGAGTATCATCAGCCCCAGCATTTT. The full variable domain, rest sourced from reference TRBV7-8 and TRBJ1-5, is GAGVSQSPRYKVAKRGQDVALRCDPISGHVSLFWYQQALGQGPEFLTYFQNEAQLDKSGLPSDRFFAERPEGSVSTLKIQRTQQEDSAVYLCASSLALPDREYHQPQHFGDGTRLSIL.

The chain employs TRBV5-1 and TRBJ2-5, with D possibly being TRBD1 (5 bases). CDR1 and CDR2 (germline): SGHRS, YFSETQ. The CDR3 loop spans 14 amino acids. V was cut by 4 bases and J by 1 base, with 11 bases left in between. As DNA, the CDR3 is TGCGCCAGCAGCCAGGGCACAGCCCAAGAGACCCAGTACTTC. Protein sequence: CASSQGTAQETQYF.

The chain recombines TRBV7-9 with TRBJ2-3; a possible D gene is TRBD2 (6 bases). V lost 6 bases and J 0 bases, leaving 10 bases between the germline ends. Germline values: CDR1 SEHNR, CDR2 FQNEAQ (reference sequence). The CDR3 has 14 residues. The CDR3 nucleotides are TGTGCCAGCAGTGGGGCGGGGAGCACAGATACGCAGTATTTT. Amino acid sequence: CASSGAGSTDTQYF.

CDR3: CASIGTEGNTGELFF. The DNA of the CDR3 is TGTGCCAGTATAGGGACGGAGGGGAACACCGGGGAGCTGTTTTTT. The rearrangement joins TRBV19 to TRBJ2-2, with TRBD2 as a possible D gene (6 bases). Germline V gene lookup returns CDR1 LNHDA and CDR2 SQIVND (reference sequence). Deletions cut 7 bases from V and 1 base from J, with 13 bases between. This CDR3 is 15 amino acids long. The full variable domain, rest sourced from reference TRBV19 and TRBJ2-2, is DGGITQSPKYLFRKEGQNVTLSCEQNLNHDAMYWYRQDPGQGLRLIYYSQIVNDFQKGDIAEGYSVSREKKESFPLTVTSAQKNPTAFYLCASIGTEGNTGELFFGEGSRLTVL.

CDR3: CASRLDRGPGYTF. The CDR3 DNA reads as TGTGCCAGCAGACTGGACAGGGGGCCTGGCTACACCTTC. The gene calls are TRBV5-4 and TRBJ1-2, with TRBD1 matching over 11 bases. The germline gives CDR1 SGHNT, CDR2 YYREEE (reference sequence). The V segment lost 5 bases and the J segment 7 bases; nucleotides outside the gene matches: 4. This CDR3 is 13 amino acids long.

The chain uses TRBV5-1 and TRBJ1-1, with 10 positions matching TRBD1. Germline V lookup: CDR1 SGHRS, CDR2 YFSETQ. This CDR3 has 16 residues. V lost 4 bases and J lost 3; bases outside the gene matches: 9. Here the CDR3 DNA reads TGCGCCAGCAGCCCCGGGACAGGGGTATTAGACACTGAAGCTTTCTTT. Residues: CASSPGTGVLDTEAFF.

The chain employs TRBV29-1 and TRBJ2-4; a possible D gene is TRBD2 (5 bases). CDR3 length: 12 amino acids. Germline values: CDR1 SQVTM, CDR2 ANQGSEA. Trimming removed 2 bases from V and 3 bases from J, with 5 bases in between. Written as DNA, the CDR3 is TGCAGCGTTGAAAGCGGCAAAAACATTCAGTACTTC. It yields the protein CSVESGKNIQYF.

The rearrangement links TRBV7-9 to TRBJ1-5, with D unresolved. The CDR3 runs 14 residues. Trimming took off 1 base at V and 2 bases at J, with 6 bases between the two ends. The V gene's germline CDR1 is SEHNR and CDR2 FQNEAQ (reference sequence). The CDR3, as DNA: TGTGCCAGCAGCTTAGGGCAAGGCAATCAGCCCCAGCATTTT. The encoded protein is CASSLGQGNQPQHF.

About this clone itself: The sample contains more than one DNA sequence encoding this CDR3. For the CDR3, the DNA is TGTGCCAGCAGTGACAGTTCCTACGAGCAGTACTTC. It yields the protein CASSDSSYEQYF. The rearrangement uses TRBV2 and TRBJ2-7; the D is unclear. The CDR3 has 12 amino acids. Between the trimmed V and J ends, which lost 3 bases and 1 base, there was a span of 4 bases. The V gene's germline CDR1 is SNHLY and CDR2 FYNNEI.

This clone was counted between two and nine times. The rearrangement uses TRBV4-1 and TRBJ2-2; possibly TRBD2 for D (6 bases). Germline V gene data show CDR1 as MGHRA and CDR2 as YSYEKL. The germline V and J ends were trimmed by 3 bases and 5 bases, with 16 bases remaining between them. This CDR3 is 16 amino acids long. For the CDR3, the DNA is TGCGCCAGCAGCCACATGTGGGAGGTATGGACCGGGGAGCTGTTTTTT. Its protein product is CASSHMWEVWTGELFF.

The chain uses TRBV6-6 and TRBJ1-4; D call uncertain. V was cut by 6 bases and J by 0 bases, with 11 bases left in between. This CDR3 region has 15 residues. The germline V gene encodes CDR1 MNHNY and CDR2 SVGAGI (reference sequence). CDR3 in amino acids: CASSLRGATNEKLFF. DNA of the CDR3: TGTGCCAGCAGCCTCCGCGGGGCAACTAATGAAAAACTGTTTTTT.

The gene calls are TRBV5-1 and TRBJ1-4, with D possibly matching TRBD1 (5 bases). Germline CDR1 reads SGHRS; CDR2 reads YFSETQ. The CDR3 extends over 14 amino acids. With 4 bases removed from V and 5 bases from J, the gap between germline ends came to 12 bases. The CDR3 DNA follows: TGCGCCAGCAGCAGACAGAACTACAATGAAAAACTGTTTTTT. This encodes CASSRQNYNEKLFF.